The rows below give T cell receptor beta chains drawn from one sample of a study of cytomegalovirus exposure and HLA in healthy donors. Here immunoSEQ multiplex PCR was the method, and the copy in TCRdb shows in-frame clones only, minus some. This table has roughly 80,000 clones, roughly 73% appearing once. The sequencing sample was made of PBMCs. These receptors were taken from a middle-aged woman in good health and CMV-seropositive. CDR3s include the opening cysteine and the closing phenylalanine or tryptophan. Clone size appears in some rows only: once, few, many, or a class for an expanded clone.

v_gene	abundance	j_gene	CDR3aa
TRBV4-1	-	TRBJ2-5	CASSLGAGETQYF
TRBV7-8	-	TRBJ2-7	CAISLGGGPYEKYF
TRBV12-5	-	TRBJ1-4	CASVRDSVNEKLFF
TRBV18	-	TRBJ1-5	CASSPDRGNQPQHF
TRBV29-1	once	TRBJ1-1	CSVQGWSAEAFF
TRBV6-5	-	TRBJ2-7	CASTPWGQSYEQYF
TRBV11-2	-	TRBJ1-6	CASRADRGYNSPLHF
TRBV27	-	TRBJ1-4	CASTRVGEGEKLFF
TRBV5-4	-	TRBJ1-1	CASSSYLQGATEAFF
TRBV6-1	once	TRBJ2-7	CASSRDRRYEQYF
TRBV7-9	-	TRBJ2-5	CASSLAGAETQYF
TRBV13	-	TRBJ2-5	CASSQRQGMKETQYF
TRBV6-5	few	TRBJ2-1	CASNLAGGGENEQFF
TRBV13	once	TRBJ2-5	CASRRLAEETQYF
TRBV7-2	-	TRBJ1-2	CASSLQGGLSGYTF
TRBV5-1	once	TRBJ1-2	CASRSDSYGYTF
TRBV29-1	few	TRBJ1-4	CSVVVRGYDEKLFF
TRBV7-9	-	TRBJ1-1	CASSPDLGINTEAFF
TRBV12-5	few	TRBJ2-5	CASAWGKTSSSQETQYF
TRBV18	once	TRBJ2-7	CASSPQGTGDEQYF
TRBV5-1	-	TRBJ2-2	CASSRRQGYTGELFF
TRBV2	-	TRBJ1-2	CASSPTGSLGYTF
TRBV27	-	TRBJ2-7	CASSLSKSYEQYF
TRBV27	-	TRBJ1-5	CASSQRGQGAAQPQHF
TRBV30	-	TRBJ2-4	CAWSVRGGNIQYF
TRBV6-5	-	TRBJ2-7	CASSPSGSWYEQYF
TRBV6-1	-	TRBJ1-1	CASSEQGYTEAFF
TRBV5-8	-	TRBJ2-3	CASSLAAGGADTQYF
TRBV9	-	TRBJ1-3	CASSAGTGNSGNTIYF
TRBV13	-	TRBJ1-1	CASTRAGQGPEAFF
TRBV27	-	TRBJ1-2	CASSFRDRGSGYTF
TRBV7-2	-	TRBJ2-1	CASSWDRGLSEQFF
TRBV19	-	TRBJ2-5	CASSLPGLAGQETQYF
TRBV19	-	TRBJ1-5	CASSVQGGNQPQHF
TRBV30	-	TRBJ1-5	CAWSVQGDQPQHF
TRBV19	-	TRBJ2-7	CASSYGGAYEQYF
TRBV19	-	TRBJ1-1	CASTTTSASMNTEAFF
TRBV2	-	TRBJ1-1	CASRSAGAFF
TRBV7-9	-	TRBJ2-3	CASSSLAISTDTQYF
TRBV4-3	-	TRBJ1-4	CASSLATGVANEKLFF
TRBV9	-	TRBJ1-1	CASSVGVTGLEAFF
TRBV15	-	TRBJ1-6	CATSRGSPGIGSPLHF
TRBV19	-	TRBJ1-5	CASSGLRQPQHF
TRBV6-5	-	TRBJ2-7	CASRSSGSFEQYF
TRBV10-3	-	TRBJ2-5	CAISVKLAGYQETQYF
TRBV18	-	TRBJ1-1	CASSLQGGGMPEAFF
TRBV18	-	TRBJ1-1	CASSPSQGYTEAFF
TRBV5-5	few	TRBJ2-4	CASSLRFGTSGAAKNIQYF
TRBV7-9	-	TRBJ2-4	CASSLETMTVAKNIQYF